The T cell receptor (beta chain) under discussion was sequenced for a study of T cells in Graves' hyperthyroidism and ophthalmopathy. Using RNA transcripts as the source, TCR beta CDR3 regions were amplified. Researchers ran a first-round RT-PCR on the TCR CDR3 using the HTBI primer set. Using its own MiXCR run on the multiplex PCR reads, TCRdb lists one record per CDR3 protein. Among about 520,000 distinct CDR3 sequences listed, about 24% were seen once. Notes on the study in general: Progression to ophthalmopathy was predicted a median of roughly 6.5 months early.

After removal of 11 bases from V and 0 bases from J, the junction contained 8 bases not matched to a gene. From germline, CDR1 is MDHEN and CDR2 SYDVKM. The CDR3 is 15 amino acids. As for this clonotype: Its antigen remains unidentified.

The clonotype comes from a woman in her 30s with Graves' ophthalmopathy. The V gene is TRBV28, the J gene TRBJ1-1, with 11 positions matching TRBD1. The specimen was blood. CDR3 residues: CASLWDRGLNTEAFF. As DNA, the CDR3 is TGTGCCTCACTTTGGGACAGGGGGTTGAACACTGAAGCTTTCTTT. The variable domain in full, completed from reference TRBV28 and TRBJ1-1, reads DVKVTQSSRYLVKRTGEKVFLECVQDMDHENMFWYRQDPGLGLRLIYFSYDVKMKEKGDIPEGYSVSREKKERFSLILESASTNQTSMYLCASLWDRGLNTEAFFGQGTRLTVV.